A single sample gave rise to the 15 T cell receptor beta chains below, sequenced in a study of PD-1 blockade in classical Hodgkin lymphoma. Patients all relapsed after autologous stem cell transplantation, and there was variation in brentuximab vedotin exposure. This table comes from immunoSEQ multiplex PCR, and its TCRdb copy is limited to in-frame clones, with some not included. The sample holds some 95,000 clones, 85% to 90% seen once. This material consisted of peripheral blood mononuclear cells (PBMCs), taken before the second cycle of nivolumab. The receptors were sampled from a human donor with classical Hodgkin lymphoma.

The rearrangement uses TRBV7-9 and TRBJ2-1; 7 bases align to TRBD2. The CDR3 spans 15 residues. V shed 1 base and J 7 bases; nucleotides not matched to a gene: 7. The germline V gene encodes CDR1 SEHNR and CDR2 FQNEAQ (reference sequence). CDR3 sequence (DNA): TGTGCCAGCAGCTTAGTCGGCGGGAGAGGGAATGAGCAGTTCTTC. This sequence encodes CASSLVGGRGNEQFF.

The CDR3, as DNA: TGCGCCAGCAGCCAAGATGCGGAGACAGGGTTTGGGGAGACCCAGTACTTC. It specifies CASSQDAETGFGETQYF. The chain has TRBV4-1 and TRBJ2-5; 7 bases are shared with TRBD1. This CDR3 spans 17 amino acids. Germline V gene data show CDR1 as MGHRA and CDR2 as YSYEKL. V lost 0 bases to trimming and J lost 5 bases; unmatched junction nucleotides: 12.

The chain uses TRBV30 and TRBJ2-7; no reliable D call. There are 12 residues in the CDR3. In germline, CDR1 is GTSNPN, CDR2 SVGIG (reference sequence). V was clipped by 0 bases and J by 2 bases, with 5 bases between them. The DNA of the CDR3 is TGTGCCTGGAGTGTACTTACCTACGAGCAGTACTTC. Encoded protein: CAWSVLTYEQYF. Looking up the rest from reference TRBV30 and TRBJ2-7 gives the full variable domain: SQTIHQWPATLVQPVGSPLSLECTVEGTSNPNLYWYRQAAGRGLQLLFYSVGIGQISSEVPQNLSASRPQDRQFILSSKKLLLSDSGFYLCAWSVLTYEQYFGPGTRLTVT.

This sequence joins TRBV6-5 and TRBJ2-7; 9 bases are shared with TRBD2. CDR3 size: 13 residues. The germline V gene has CDR1 MNHEY and CDR2 SVGAGI. V gave up 5 bases and J gave up 6 bases; unmatched junction bases: 5. CDR3 nucleotides: TGTGCCAGCAGTGGGACTAGCTGGGGCGAGCAGTACTTC. Amino acid sequence: CASSGTSWGEQYF.

This clone was detected only a few times. This chain connects TRBV15 to TRBJ1-5, with D perhaps matching TRBD1 (5 bases). Trimming removed 5 bases at V and 1 base at J, with 6 bases between. In germline, CDR1 is LNHNV, CDR2 YYDKDF (reference sequence). CDR3 length: 13 amino acids. CDR3 loop: CATSAGSNQPQHF. CDR3 DNA sequence: TGTGCCACCAGCGCAGGGAGCAATCAGCCCCAGCATTTT.

The V call is TRBV11-2, the J call TRBJ2-7; D unclear. Germline CDR1 is SGHAT and CDR2 is FQNNGV. CDR3 size: 13 residues. V was trimmed by 5 bases and J by 3 bases, leaving 11 bases between them. CDR3 sequence reads: CASSPGADYEQYF. The CDR3 region has the DNA TGTGCCAGCAGCCCCGGCGCCGACTACGAGCAGTACTTC.

The CDR3 protein is CASSLLTSGGEGELFF. The CDR3 nucleotides read TGTGCCAGCAGTTTACTGACTAGCGGGGGCGAAGGGGAGCTGTTTTTT. The chain combines TRBV27 with TRBJ2-2; TRBD2 aligns across 12 bases. Germline V gives CDR1 MNHEY, CDR2 SMNVEV (reference sequence). The CDR3 covers 16 residues. V was pared by 2 bases and J by 8 bases, with 6 bases of the junction left unmatched.

The chain employs TRBV5-4 and TRBJ2-3, with TRBD2 matching 15 bases. Germline V CDR1 and CDR2: SGHNT, YYREEE (reference sequence). The CDR3 spans 18 residues. V shed 4 bases, J shed 1 base, and the junction held 7 bases outside the gene matches. CDR3 in DNA: TGTGCCAGCAGCCACGGACTAGCGGGGGGGCCTGGCACAGATACGCAGTATTTT. Its translation is CASSHGLAGGPGTDTQYF.

The chain recombines TRBV9 with TRBJ2-3, with 7 nucleotides matching TRBD2. CDR3 length equals 16 residues. CDR1 is SGDLS and CDR2 is YYNGEE in the germline V gene. J was trimmed by 1 base and V by 0 bases; bases with no gene match: 5. CDR3: CASSVEPRGGTDTQYF. The CDR3, as DNA: TGTGCCAGCAGCGTAGAACCTCGGGGGGGCACAGATACGCAGTATTTT.

This sequence joins TRBV2 and TRBJ2-7, with D possibly being TRBD1 (5 bases). There are 12 residues in the CDR3. Per the germline V gene, CDR1 is SNHLY and CDR2 is FYNNEI. The V and J ends lost 4 bases and 3 bases respectively, with 7 bases between them. CDR3 sequence: CASSGQSYEQYF. In DNA form, the CDR3 reads TGTGCCAGCAGTGGACAGAGCTACGAGCAGTACTTC.

This sequence joins TRBV29-1 and TRBJ1-2, with D hard to call. The CDR3 sequence is 12 residues long. Trimming left V 4 bases short and J 2 bases short, with 8 bases between. The germline CDR1 and CDR2 sequences are SQVTM and ANQGSEA. The CDR3 DNA sequence: TGCAGCGTTGTGGGTGGGAACTATGGCTACACCTTC. It is translated as CSVVGGNYGYTF.

J is TRBJ2-7 and V is TRBV29-1; weak D call: TRBD1 (6 bases). Trimming took off 0 bases at V and 1 base at J, with 7 bases between the two ends. Germline values: CDR1 SQVTM, CDR2 ANQGSEA. The CDR3 spans 13 residues. Here the CDR3 reads CSVEDTGSYEQYF. In nucleotides, the CDR3 is TGCAGCGTTGAAGACACAGGGTCCTACGAGCAGTACTTC.

This clone has a single count. The chain couples TRBV2 to TRBJ2-3; the match to TRBD2 covers 10 bases. This CDR3 has 15 amino acids. CDR1 and CDR2 (germline): SNHLY, FYNNEI. Losses at the gene ends were 4 bases for V and 7 bases for J; bases not matched to a gene: 8. The CDR3 DNA follows: TGTGCCAGCAGTGCGCTAGCGGGGGACGGTAATACGCAGTATTTT. Translation: CASSALAGDGNTQYF.

The chain carries TRBV10-2 and TRBJ2-7; unclear D gene. The V end lost 4 bases, the J end lost 2 bases, and 3 bases lay between the germline ends. This CDR3 contains 11 residues. Germline V gene sequence: CDR1 WSHSY, CDR2 SAAADI. The CDR3 reads CASSGPYEQYF. Here the CDR3 DNA reads TGCGCCAGCAGTGGGCCCTACGAGCAGTACTTC.

The chain recombines TRBV5-6 with TRBJ2-3; tentative D call: TRBD2 (5 bases). Germline V CDR1 and CDR2: SGHDT, YYEEEE. V shed 2 bases and J shed 3 bases, with 13 bases lying between them. This CDR3 comprises 15 residues. CDR3 coding DNA: TGTGCCAGCAGCTTAGGTGGGAGTGATACAGATACGCAGTATTTT. Amino acid sequence: CASSLGGSDTDTQYF. The variable domain in full, completed from reference TRBV5-6 and TRBJ2-3, reads DAGVTQSPTHLIKTRGQQVTLRCSPKSGHDTVSWYQQALGQGPQFIFQYYEEEERQRGNFPDRFSGHQFPNYSSELNVNALLLGDSALYLCASSLGGSDTDTQYFGPGTRLTVL.